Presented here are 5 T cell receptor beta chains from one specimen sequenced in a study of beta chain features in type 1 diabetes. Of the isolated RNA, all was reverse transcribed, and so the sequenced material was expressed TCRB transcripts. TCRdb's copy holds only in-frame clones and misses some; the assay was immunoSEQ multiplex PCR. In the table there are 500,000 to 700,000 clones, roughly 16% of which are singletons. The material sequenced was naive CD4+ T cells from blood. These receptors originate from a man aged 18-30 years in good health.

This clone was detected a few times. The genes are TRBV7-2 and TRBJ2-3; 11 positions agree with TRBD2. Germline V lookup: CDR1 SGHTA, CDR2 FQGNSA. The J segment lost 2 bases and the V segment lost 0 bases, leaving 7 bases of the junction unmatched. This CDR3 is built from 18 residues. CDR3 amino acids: CASSLAQGLAGPTDTQYF. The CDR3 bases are TGTGCCAGCAGCTTAGCACAAGGACTAGCGGGTCCCACAGATACGCAGTATTTT.

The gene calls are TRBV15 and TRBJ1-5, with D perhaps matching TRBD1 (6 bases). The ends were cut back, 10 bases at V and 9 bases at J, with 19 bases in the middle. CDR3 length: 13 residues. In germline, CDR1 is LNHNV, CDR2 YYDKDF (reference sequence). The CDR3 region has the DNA TGTGCCAACCCCGACACCAAGACAGGGCCCCAGCATTTT. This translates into CANPDTKTGPQHF.

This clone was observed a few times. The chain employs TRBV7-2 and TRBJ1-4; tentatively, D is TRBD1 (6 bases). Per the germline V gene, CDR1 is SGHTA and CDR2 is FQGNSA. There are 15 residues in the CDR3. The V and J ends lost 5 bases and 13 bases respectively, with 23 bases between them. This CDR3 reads CASSPSQGHRGGLFF. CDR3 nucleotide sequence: TGTGCCAGCAGCCCCTCCCAGGGACATCGGGGGGGACTGTTTTTT.

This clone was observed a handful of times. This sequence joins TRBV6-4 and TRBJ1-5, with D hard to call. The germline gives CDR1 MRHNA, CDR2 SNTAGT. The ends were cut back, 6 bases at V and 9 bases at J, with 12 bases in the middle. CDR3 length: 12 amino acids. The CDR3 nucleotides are TGTGCCAGCAGGCCTCTGGGGTGGCCCCAGCATTTT. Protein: CASRPLGWPQHF.

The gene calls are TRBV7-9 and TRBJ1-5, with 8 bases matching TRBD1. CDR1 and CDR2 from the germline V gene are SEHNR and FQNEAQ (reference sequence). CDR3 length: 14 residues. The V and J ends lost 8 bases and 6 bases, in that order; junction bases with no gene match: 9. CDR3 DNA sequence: TGTGCCAGCTCGACAGGGGAGGGGGGTCAGCCCCAGCATTTT. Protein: CASSTGEGGQPQHF.